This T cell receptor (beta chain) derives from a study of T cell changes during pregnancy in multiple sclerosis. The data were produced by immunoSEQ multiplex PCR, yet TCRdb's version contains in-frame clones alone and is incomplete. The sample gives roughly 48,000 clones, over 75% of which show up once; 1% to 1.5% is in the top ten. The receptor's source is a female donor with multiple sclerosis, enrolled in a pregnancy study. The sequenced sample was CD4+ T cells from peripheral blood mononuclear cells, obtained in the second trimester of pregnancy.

Here the CDR3 reads CASSGSVGAWGSNQPQHF. The CDR3 region has the DNA TGTGCCAGCAGTGGAAGTGTGGGGGCCTGGGGGAGCAATCAGCCCCAGCATTTT. The chain links TRBV6-1 to TRBJ1-5; possibly TRBD1 for D (6 bases). V gave up 4 bases and J gave up 1 base, with 20 bases separating them. The CDR3 totals 18 residues. Germline CDR1 MNHNS, CDR2 SASEGT.